This T cell receptor (beta chain) was sequenced for a study of regulatory T cells in long-lasting Graves disease. This clonotype appeared many times. Antigen: not known. Described time point: newly diagnosed GD, antithyroid drugs for less than 3 months. PBMCs provided the RNA from which the TCR library was made. According to the study, TCR beta libraries were built with iRepertoire HTBI primers and CDR3-region Arm-PCR. TCRdb reanalysed the multiplex PCR reads using MiXCR and keeps one entry per CDR3 protein. The repertoire holds fewer than 350,000 distinct CDR3 sequences, with about a sixth as singletons. Study-wide results and caveats: Newly diagnosed patients had higher TCR diversity than persistent Graves' patients did.

This CDR3 comprises 13 residues. CDR1 DFQATT and CDR2 SNEGSKA come from the germline V gene (reference sequence). V trimming: 6 bases; J trimming: 3 bases; junction bases outside the gene matches: 7. The clonotype was recovered from a female donor with Graves disease. This rearrangement joins TRBV20-1 to TRBJ2-7, with TRBD2 matching over 8 bases. The source was peripheral blood mononuclear cells (PBMCs), collected at new diagnosis, from a patient treated with antithyroid drugs. The CDR3 DNA is TGCAGTGCATACCGGACTAGCAACTACGAGCAGTACTTC. Translated, it gives CSAYRTSNYEQYF.